The 9 T cell receptor beta chains presented below share a single source sample, sequenced in a study of OX40 agonist ivuxolimab in advanced cancers. Only in-frame clones appear in the TCRdb table, and some are missing; sequencing was by immunoSEQ multiplex PCR. The table has over 85,000 clones, over 85% seen once. The sequenced sample was CD4+ or CD8+ T cells sorted from blood, obtained in a trial of the OX40 agonist ivuxolimab. The receptor set was obtained from an adult with an advanced solid tumor such as melanoma, head and neck, liver or kidney cancer.

This clone appeared once. Here the CDR3 DNA reads TGTGCCAGCAGCGCACGACTAGCCACAGAGACCCAGTACTTC. Translation: CASSARLATETQYF. This rearrangement joins TRBV9 to TRBJ2-5, with 7 bases matching TRBD2. The CDR3 loop spans 14 amino acids. CDR1 is SGDLS, CDR2 YYNGEE, per germline. The trim removed 3 bases at V and 4 bases at J, leaving 6 bases unmatched.

The CDR3 DNA is TGTGCCAGCAGCCCATCGGACACCGAAGAGACCCAGTACTTC. Protein: CASSPSDTEETQYF. J is TRBJ2-5 and V is TRBV5-4; tentatively, D is TRBD1 (5 bases). CDR1 and CDR2 from the germline V gene are SGHNT and YYREEE (reference sequence). CDR3 length: 14 residues. Between the trimmed V and J ends, which lost 4 bases and 3 bases, there was a span of 13 bases.

The V call is TRBV11-2, the J call TRBJ1-1; a possible D gene is TRBD1 (5 bases). Germline V gene data show CDR1 as SGHAT and CDR2 as FQNNGV. The CDR3 spans 13 residues. Trimming pared 2 bases from V and 5 bases from J, leaving 9 bases between. The CDR3 loop reads CASSLRGDTEAFF. The CDR3 DNA follows: TGTGCCAGCAGCTTACGGGGGGATACTGAAGCTTTCTTT.

The rearrangement joins TRBV11-2 to TRBJ2-2; D ambiguous. V dropped 1 base and J dropped 7 bases, with 10 bases sitting between them. Looked up from germline, CDR1 is SGHAT and CDR2 is FQNNGV. There are 14 residues in the CDR3. CDR3 protein: CASSLGVTGGELFF. The CDR3 nucleotides read TGTGCCAGCAGCTTAGGCGTAACCGGCGGGGAGCTGTTTTTT.

The chain has TRBV28 and TRBJ2-7; D might be TRBD2 (6 bases). This CDR3 comprises 12 residues. Between the trimmed V and J ends, which lost 10 bases and 5 bases, there was a span of 15 bases. CDR1 MDHEN and CDR2 SYDVKM come from the germline V gene. The CDR3 region is CATTDGLHEQYF. CDR3 DNA sequence: TGTGCCACGACGGATGGACTACACGAGCAGTACTTC.

The chain joins TRBV4-3 to TRBJ2-6, with 9 bases matching TRBD1. Germline loops: CDR1 LGHNA, CDR2 YSLEER. The length of the CDR3 is 17 residues. The J segment lost 4 bases and the V segment lost 4 bases, leaving 8 bases of the junction unmatched. CDR3 DNA sequence: TGCGCCAGCAGCCTTTACGGACAGGGGCCCGGGGCCAACGTCCTGACTTTC. This encodes CASSLYGQGPGANVLTF.

CDR3 in amino acids: CASMAGGENTEAFF. CDR3 nucleotide sequence: TGTGCCAGCATGGCAGGGGGGGAGAACACTGAAGCTTTCTTT. This rearrangement joins TRBV28 to TRBJ1-1, with 7 bases fitting TRBD1. Germline V gene data show CDR1 as MDHEN and CDR2 as SYDVKM. There are 14 residues in the CDR3. Trimming removed 7 bases from V and 1 base from J; junction bases left unmatched: 6. Together with reference TRBV28 and TRBJ1-1, the CDR3 gives the full variable domain: DVKVTQSSRYLVKRTGEKVFLECVQDMDHENMFWYRQDPGLGLRLIYFSYDVKMKEKGDIPEGYSVSREKKERFSLILESASTNQTSMYLCASMAGGENTEAFFGQGTRLTVV.

V and J are TRBV20-1 and TRBJ2-7; D is uncertain. The CDR3 loop spans 10 amino acids. Looked up from germline, CDR1 is DFQATT and CDR2 is SNEGSKA (reference sequence). Trimming shortened V by 6 bases and J by 5 bases, and 8 bases separated the two germline ends. CDR3 DNA sequence: TGCAGTGCCCCGCAGGACGAGCAGTACTTC. This gives the protein CSAPQDEQYF.

This chain uses TRBV19 with TRBJ1-5; 7 positions match TRBD1. This CDR3 is 16 amino acids long. The V segment lost 5 bases and the J segment 2 bases; nucleotides outside the gene matches: 9. Germline CDR1 LNHDA, CDR2 SQIVND (reference sequence). The CDR3: CASSPVTGWGNQPQHF. The CDR3 DNA reads as TGTGCCAGTAGTCCTGTGACAGGGTGGGGCAATCAGCCCCAGCATTTT.